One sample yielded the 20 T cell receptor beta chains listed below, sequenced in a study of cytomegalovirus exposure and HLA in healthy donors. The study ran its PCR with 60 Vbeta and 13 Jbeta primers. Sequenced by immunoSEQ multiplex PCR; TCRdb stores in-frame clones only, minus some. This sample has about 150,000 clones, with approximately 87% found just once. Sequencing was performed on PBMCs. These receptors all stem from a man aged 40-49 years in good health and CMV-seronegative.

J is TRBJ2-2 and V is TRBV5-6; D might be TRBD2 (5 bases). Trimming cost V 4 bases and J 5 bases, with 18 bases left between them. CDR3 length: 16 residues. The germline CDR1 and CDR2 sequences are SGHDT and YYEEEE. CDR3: CASSPAQRRSTGELFF. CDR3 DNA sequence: TGTGCCAGCAGCCCCGCTCAGAGGAGGTCGACCGGGGAGCTGTTTTTT.

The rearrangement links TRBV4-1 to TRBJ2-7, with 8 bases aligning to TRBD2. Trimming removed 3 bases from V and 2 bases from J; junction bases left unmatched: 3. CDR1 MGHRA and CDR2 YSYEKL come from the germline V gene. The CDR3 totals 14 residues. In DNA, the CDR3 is TGCGCCAGCAGCCAGATAGCGGGACCCTACGAGCAGTACTTC. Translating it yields CASSQIAGPYEQYF.

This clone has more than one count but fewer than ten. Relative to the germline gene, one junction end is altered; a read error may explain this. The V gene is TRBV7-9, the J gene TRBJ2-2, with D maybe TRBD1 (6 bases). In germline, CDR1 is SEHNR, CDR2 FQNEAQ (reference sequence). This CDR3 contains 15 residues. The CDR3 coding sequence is TGTTCCAGCAGCGCTTTGACAGGTTACACCGGGGAGCTGTTTTTT. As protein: CSSSALTGYTGELFF. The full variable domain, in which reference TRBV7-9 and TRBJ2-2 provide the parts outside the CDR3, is DTGVSQNPRHKITKRGQNVTFRCDPISEHNRLYWYRQTLGQGPEFLTYFQNEAQLEKSRLLSDRFSAERPKGSFSTLEIQRTEQGDSAMYLCSSSALTGYTGELFFGEGSRLTVL.

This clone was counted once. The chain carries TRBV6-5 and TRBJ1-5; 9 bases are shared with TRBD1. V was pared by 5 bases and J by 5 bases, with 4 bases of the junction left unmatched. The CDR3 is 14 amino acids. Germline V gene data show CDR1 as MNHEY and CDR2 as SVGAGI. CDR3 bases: TGTGCCAGCAGTGGACAGGGGCCGCATCAGCCCCAGCATTTT. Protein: CASSGQGPHQPQHF.

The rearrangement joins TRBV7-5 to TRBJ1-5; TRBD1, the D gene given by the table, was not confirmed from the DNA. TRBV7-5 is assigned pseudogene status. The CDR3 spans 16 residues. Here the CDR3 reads CARPHPGQGPNQPQHF. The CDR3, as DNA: TGTGCCAGACCCCACCCCGGACAGGGGCCTAATCAGCCCCAGCATTTT.

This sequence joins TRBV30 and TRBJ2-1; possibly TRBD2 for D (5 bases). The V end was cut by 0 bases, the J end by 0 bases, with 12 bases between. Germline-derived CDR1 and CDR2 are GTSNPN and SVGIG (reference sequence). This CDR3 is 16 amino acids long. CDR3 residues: CAWSVFGRDSYNEQFF. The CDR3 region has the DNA TGTGCCTGGAGTGTATTCGGACGGGACTCCTACAATGAGCAGTTCTTC.

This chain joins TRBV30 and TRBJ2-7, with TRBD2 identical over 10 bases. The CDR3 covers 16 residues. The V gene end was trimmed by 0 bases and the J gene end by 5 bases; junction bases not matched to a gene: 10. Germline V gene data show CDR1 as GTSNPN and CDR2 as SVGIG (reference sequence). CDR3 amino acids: CAWSVLGASGSDEQYF. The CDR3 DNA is TGTGCCTGGAGTGTACTTGGGGCTAGCGGGAGTGACGAGCAGTACTTC.

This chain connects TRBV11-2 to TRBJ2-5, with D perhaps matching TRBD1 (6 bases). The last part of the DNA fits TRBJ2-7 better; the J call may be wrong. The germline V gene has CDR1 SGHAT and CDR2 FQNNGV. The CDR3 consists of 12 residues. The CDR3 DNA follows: TGTGCCAGCAGCCTAGGACAGTACGAGCAGTACTTC. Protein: CASSLGQYEQYF.

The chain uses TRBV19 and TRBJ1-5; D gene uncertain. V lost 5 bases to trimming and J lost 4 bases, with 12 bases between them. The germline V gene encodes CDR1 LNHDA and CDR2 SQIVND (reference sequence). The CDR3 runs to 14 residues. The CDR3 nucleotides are TGTGCCAGTAGTCCACACACAATTAATCAGCCCCAGCATTTT. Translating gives CASSPHTINQPQHF.

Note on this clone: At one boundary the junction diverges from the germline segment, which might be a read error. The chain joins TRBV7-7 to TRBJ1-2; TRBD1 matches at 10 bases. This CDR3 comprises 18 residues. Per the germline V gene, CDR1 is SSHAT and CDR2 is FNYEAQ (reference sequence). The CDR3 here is CASSHSKIPGTGERGYTF. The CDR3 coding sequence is TGTGCTAGCAGCCACTCGAAAATTCCCGGGACAGGGGAACGTGGCTACACCTTC.

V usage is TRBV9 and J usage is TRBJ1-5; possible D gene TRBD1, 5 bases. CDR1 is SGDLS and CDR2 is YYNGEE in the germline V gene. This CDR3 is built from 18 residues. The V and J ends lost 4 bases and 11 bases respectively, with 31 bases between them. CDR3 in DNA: TGTGCCAGCAGCTTCAGTCCCCCCGGGAGGGACCCCGGATGGACCCAGCATTTT. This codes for CASSFSPPGRDPGWTQHF.

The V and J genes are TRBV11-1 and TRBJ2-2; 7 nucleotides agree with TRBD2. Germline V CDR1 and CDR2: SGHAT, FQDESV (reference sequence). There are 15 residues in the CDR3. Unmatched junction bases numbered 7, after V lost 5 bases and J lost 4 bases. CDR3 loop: CASSLRVAGTGELFF. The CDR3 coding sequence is TGTGCCAGCAGCCTTCGGGTAGCGGGCACCGGGGAGCTGTTTTTT.

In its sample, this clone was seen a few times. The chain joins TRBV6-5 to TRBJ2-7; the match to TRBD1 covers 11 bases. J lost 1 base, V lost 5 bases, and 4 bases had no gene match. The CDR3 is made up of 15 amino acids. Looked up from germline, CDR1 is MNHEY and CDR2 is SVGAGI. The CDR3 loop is CASSNGQGASYEQYF. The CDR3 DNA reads TGTGCCAGCAGTAACGGACAGGGGGCATCCTACGAGCAGTACTTC.

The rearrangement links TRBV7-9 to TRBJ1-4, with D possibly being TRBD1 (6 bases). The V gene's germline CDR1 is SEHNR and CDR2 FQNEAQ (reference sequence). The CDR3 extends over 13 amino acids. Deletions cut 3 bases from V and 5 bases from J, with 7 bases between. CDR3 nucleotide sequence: TGTGCCAGCAGCTTTCAGGGGAATGAAAAACTGTTTTTT. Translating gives CASSFQGNEKLFF.

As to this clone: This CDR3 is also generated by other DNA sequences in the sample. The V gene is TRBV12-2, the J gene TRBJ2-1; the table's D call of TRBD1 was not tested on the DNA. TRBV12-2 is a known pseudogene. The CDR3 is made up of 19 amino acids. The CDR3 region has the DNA TGTGCAAGTCGCCCCCATCTCCCCTCGACAGGGCTAACCTACAATGAGCAGTTCTTC. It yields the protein CASRPHLPSTGLTYNEQFF.

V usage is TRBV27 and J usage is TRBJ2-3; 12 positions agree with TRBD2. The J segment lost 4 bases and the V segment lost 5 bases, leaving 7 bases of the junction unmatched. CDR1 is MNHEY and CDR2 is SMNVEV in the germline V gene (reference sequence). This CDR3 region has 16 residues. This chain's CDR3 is CASSAPGTSGSDTQYF. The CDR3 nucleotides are TGTGCCAGCAGTGCCCCCGGGACTAGCGGGTCAGATACGCAGTATTTT.

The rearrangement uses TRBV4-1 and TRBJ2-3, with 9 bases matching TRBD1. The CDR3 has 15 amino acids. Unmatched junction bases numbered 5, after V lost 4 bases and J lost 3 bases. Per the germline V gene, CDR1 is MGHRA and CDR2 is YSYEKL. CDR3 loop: CASSRTGTGTDTQYF. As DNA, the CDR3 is TGCGCCAGCAGCCGGACCGGGACAGGGACAGATACGCAGTATTTT.

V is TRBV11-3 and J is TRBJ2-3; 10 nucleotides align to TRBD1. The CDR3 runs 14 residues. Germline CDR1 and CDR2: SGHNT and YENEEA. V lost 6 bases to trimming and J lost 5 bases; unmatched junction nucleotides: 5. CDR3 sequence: CASSPGTGEDTQYF. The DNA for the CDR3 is TGTGCCAGCAGTCCCGGGACAGGGGAAGATACGCAGTATTTT.

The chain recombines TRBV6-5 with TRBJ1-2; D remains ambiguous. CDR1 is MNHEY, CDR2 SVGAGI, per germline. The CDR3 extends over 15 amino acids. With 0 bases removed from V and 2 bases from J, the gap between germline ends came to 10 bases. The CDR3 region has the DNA TGTGCCAGCAGTTACTCGAATTCGGGAAACTATGGCTACACCTTC. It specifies CASSYSNSGNYGYTF.

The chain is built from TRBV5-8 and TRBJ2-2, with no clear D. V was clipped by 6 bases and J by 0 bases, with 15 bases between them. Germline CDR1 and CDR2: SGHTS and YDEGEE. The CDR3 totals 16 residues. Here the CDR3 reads CASTPRVTSNTGELFF. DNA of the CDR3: TGTGCCAGCACCCCCCGGGTCACTTCGAACACCGGGGAGCTGTTTTTT.